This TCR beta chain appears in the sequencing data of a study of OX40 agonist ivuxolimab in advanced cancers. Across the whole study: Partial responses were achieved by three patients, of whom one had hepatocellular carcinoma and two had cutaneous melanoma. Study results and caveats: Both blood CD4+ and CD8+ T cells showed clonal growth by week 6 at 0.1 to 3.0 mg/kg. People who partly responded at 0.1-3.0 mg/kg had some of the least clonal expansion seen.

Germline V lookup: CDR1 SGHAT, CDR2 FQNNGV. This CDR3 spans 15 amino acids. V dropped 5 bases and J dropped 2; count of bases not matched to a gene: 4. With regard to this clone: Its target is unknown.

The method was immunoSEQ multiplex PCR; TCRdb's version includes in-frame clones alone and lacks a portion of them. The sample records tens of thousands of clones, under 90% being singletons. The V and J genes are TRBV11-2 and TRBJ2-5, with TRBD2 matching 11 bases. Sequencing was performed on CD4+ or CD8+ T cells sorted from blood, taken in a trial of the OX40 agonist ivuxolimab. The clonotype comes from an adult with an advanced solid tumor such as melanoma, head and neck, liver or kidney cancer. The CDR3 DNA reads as TGTGCCAGCAGCCCAGTAGCGGGGGGGCAAGAGACCCAGTACTTC. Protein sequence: CASSPVAGGQETQYF.